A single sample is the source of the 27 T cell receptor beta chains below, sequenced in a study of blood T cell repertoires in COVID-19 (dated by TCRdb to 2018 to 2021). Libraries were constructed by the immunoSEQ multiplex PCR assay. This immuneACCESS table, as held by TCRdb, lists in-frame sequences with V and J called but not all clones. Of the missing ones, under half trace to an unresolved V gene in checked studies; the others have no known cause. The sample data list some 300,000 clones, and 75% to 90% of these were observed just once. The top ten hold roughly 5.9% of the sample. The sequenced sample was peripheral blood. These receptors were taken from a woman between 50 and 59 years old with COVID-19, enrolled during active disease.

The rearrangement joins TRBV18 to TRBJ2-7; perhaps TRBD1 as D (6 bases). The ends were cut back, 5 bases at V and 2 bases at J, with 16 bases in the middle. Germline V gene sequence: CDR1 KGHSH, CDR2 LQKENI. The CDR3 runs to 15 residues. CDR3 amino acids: CASSVDQQGTYEQYF. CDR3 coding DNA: TGTGCCAGCTCAGTTGATCAGCAGGGGACCTACGAGCAGTACTTC.

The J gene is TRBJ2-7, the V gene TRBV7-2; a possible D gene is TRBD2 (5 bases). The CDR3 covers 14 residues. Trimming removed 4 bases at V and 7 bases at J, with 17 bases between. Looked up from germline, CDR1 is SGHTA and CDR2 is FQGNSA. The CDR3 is CASSSLTSGREQYF. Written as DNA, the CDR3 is TGTGCCAGCAGCTCCCTGACAAGTGGGAGAGAGCAGTACTTC.

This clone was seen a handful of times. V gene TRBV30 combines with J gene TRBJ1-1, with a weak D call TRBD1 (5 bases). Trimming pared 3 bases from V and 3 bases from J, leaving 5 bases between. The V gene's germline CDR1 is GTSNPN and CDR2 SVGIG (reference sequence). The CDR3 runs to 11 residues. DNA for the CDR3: TGTGCCTGGAGCAGGGACACTGAAGCTTTCTTT. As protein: CAWSRDTEAFF.

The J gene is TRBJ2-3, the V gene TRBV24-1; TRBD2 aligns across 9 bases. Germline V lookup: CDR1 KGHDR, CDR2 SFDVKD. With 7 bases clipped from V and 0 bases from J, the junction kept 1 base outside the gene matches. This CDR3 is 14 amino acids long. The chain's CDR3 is CATRSGGSTDTQYF. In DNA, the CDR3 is TGTGCCACCAGGAGCGGGGGGAGCACAGATACGCAGTATTTT.

The CDR3 reads CASSPLGTGTNYGYTF. The CDR3 nucleotides are TGTGCCAGCTCACCCCTGGGCACAGGAACTAACTATGGCTACACCTTC. The chain combines TRBV18 with TRBJ1-2; TRBD1 is a possible D gene (5 bases). Trimming shortened V by 3 bases and J by 0 bases, and 14 bases separated the two germline ends. Looked up from germline, CDR1 is KGHSH and CDR2 is LQKENI. CDR3 length: 16 amino acids.

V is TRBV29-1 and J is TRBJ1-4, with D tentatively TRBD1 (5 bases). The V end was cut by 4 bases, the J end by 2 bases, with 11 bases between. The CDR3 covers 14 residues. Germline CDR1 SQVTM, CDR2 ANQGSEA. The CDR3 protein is CSVVVRGTNEKLFF. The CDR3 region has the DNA TGCAGCGTTGTTGTCCGGGGGACTAATGAAAAACTGTTTTTT.

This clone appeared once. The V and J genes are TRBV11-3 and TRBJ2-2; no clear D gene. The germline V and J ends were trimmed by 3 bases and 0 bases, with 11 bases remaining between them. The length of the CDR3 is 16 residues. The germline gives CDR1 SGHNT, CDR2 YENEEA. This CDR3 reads CASSFRSGTNTGELFF. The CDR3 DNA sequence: TGTGCCAGCAGCTTTCGATCTGGCACGAACACCGGGGAGCTGTTTTTT.

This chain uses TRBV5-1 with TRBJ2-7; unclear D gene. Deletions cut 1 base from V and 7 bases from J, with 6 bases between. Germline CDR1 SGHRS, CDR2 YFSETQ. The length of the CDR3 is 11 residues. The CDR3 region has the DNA TGCGCCAGCAGCTTGTCGGAGGAGCAGTACTTC. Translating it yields CASSLSEEQYF.

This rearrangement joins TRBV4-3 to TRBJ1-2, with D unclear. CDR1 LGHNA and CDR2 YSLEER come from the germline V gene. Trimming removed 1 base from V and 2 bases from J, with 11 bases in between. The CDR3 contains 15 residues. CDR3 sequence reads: CASSQAPAENYGYTF. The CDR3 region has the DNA TGCGCCAGCAGCCAAGCCCCCGCGGAGAACTATGGCTACACCTTC.

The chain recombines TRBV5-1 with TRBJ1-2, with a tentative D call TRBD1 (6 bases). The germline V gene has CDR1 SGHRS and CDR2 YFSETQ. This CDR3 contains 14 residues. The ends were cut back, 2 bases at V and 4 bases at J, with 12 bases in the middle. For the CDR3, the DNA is TGCGCCAGCAGCTTAACCGGACAGTCCTATGGCTACACCTTC. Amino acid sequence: CASSLTGQSYGYTF.

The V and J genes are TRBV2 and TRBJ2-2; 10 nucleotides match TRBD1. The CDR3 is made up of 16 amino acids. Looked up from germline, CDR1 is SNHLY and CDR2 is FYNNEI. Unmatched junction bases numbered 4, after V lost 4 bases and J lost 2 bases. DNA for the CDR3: TGTGCCAGCAGTGGTTTGACAGGGGGCAACACCGGGGAGCTGTTTTTT. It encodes CASSGLTGGNTGELFF.

CDR3 sequence: CASSVEGGGRDEQFF. In nucleotides, the CDR3 is TGTGCCAGCAGCGTAGAAGGTGGGGGCCGCGATGAGCAGTTCTTC. This chain connects TRBV9 to TRBJ2-1; the D gene is possibly TRBD1 (6 bases). The V gene's germline CDR1 is SGDLS and CDR2 YYNGEE. The CDR3 consists of 15 residues. The V and J ends lost 0 bases and 8 bases respectively, with 15 bases between them.

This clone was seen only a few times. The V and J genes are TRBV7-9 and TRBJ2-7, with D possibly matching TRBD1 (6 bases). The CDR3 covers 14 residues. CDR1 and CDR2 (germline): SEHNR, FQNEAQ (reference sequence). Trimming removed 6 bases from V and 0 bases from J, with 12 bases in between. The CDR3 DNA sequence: TGTGCCAGCAGTTATGCGGACAGCTCCTACGAGCAGTACTTC. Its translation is CASSYADSSYEQYF.

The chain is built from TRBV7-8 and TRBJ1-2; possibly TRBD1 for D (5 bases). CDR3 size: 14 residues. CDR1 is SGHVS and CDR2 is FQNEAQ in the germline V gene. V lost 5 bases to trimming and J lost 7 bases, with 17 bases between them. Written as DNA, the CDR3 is TGTGCCAGCAGCACGGACACGGTCCGGGTTGGCTACACCTTC. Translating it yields CASSTDTVRVGYTF.

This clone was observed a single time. The CDR3 here is CASSQDGAGGLRDTQYF. The CDR3 nucleotides are TGTGCCAGCAGCCAAGACGGAGCAGGGGGGTTGCGAGATACGCAGTATTTT. This chain links TRBV3-1 (or the pseudogene TRBV3-2) with TRBJ2-3; a possible D gene is TRBD1 (7 bases). V lost 0 bases and J 5 bases, leaving 18 bases between the germline ends. Germline loops: CDR1 LGHDT, CDR2 YNNKEL (reference sequence). CDR3 length: 17 amino acids.

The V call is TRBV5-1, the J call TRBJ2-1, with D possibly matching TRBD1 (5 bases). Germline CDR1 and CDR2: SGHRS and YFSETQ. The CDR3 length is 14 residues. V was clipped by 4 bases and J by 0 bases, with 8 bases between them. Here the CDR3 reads CASSTDSSYNEQFF. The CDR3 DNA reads TGCGCCAGCAGCACCGACAGCTCCTACAATGAGCAGTTCTTC.

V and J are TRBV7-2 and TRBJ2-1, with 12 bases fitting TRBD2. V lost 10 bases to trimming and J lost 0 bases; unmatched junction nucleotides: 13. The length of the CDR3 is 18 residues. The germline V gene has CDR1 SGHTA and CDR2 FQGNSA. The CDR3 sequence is CAIRLAGATLSSYNEQFF. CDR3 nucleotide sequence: TGTGCCATCCGACTAGCGGGAGCTACCCTGTCCTCCTACAATGAGCAGTTCTTC.

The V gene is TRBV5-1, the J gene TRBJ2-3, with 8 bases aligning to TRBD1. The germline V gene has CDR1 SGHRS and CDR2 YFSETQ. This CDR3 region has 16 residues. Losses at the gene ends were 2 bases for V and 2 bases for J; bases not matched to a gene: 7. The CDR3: CASSLTTGASTDTQYF. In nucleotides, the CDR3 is TGCGCCAGCAGCTTAACGACAGGGGCTTCCACAGATACGCAGTATTTT.

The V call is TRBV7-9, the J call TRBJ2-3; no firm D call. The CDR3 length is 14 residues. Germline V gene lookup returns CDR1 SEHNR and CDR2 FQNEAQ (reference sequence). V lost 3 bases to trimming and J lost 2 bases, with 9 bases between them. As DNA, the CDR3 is TGTGCCAGCAGCTTTATCCGCGACACAGATACGCAGTATTTT. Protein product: CASSFIRDTDTQYF.

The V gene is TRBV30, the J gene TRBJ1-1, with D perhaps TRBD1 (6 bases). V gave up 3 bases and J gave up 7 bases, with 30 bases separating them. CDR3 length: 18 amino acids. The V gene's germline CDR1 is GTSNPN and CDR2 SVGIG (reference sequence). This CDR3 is CAWSAQRTVVVGTGEAFF. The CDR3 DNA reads TGTGCCTGGAGCGCCCAGCGGACAGTCGTCGTGGGAACAGGTGAAGCTTTCTTT.

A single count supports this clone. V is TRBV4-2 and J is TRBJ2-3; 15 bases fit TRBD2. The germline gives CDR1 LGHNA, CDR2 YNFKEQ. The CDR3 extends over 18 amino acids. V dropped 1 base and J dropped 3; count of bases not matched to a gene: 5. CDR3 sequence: CASSQAGTSGRLTDTQYF. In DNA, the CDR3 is TGTGCCAGCAGCCAAGCCGGGACTAGCGGGAGGCTGACAGATACGCAGTATTTT.

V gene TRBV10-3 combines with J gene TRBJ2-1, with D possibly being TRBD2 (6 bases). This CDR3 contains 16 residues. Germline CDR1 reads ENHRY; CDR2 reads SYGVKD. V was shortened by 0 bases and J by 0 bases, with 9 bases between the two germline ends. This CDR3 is CAISESVGGSYNEQFF. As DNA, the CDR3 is TGTGCCATCAGTGAGTCAGTCGGGGGCTCCTACAATGAGCAGTTCTTC.

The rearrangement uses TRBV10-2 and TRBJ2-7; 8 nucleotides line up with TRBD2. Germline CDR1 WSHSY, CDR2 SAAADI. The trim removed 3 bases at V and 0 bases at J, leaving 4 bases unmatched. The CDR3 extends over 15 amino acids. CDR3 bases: TGCGCCAGCAGTGACTTGCGGGAGGCCTCCTACGAGCAGTACTTC. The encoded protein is CASSDLREASYEQYF.

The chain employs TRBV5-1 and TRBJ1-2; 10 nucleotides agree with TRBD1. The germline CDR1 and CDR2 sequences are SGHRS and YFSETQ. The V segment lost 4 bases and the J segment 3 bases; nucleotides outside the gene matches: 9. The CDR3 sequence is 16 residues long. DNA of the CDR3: TGCGCCAGCAGCACCAGGGGACAGGGGTTGGACTATGGCTACACCTTC. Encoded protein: CASSTRGQGLDYGYTF.

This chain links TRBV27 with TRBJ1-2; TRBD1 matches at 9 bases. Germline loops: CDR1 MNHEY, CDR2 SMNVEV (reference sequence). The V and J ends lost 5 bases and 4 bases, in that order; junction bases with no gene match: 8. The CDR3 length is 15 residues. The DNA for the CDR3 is TGTGCCAGCAGTCAGGGACAGGGTAGATTCTATGGCTACACCTTC. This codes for CASSQGQGRFYGYTF.

This CDR3 reads CATSDSGRLGTDTQYF. CDR3 in DNA: TGTGCCACCAGTGATTCAGGGAGGTTGGGCACAGATACGCAGTATTTT. This chain joins TRBV24-1 and TRBJ2-3; D is perhaps TRBD2 (6 bases). The germline V gene encodes CDR1 KGHDR and CDR2 SFDVKD. This CDR3 is 16 amino acids long. Trimming left V 2 bases short and J 1 base short, with 12 bases between.

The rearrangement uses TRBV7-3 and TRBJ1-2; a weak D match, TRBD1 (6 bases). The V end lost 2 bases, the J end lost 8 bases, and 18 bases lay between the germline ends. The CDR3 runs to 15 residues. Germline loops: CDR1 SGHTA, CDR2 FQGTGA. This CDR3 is CASSLQGRGLGGYTF. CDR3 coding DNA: TGTGCCAGCAGCTTACAGGGGAGGGGATTAGGAGGCTACACCTTC.